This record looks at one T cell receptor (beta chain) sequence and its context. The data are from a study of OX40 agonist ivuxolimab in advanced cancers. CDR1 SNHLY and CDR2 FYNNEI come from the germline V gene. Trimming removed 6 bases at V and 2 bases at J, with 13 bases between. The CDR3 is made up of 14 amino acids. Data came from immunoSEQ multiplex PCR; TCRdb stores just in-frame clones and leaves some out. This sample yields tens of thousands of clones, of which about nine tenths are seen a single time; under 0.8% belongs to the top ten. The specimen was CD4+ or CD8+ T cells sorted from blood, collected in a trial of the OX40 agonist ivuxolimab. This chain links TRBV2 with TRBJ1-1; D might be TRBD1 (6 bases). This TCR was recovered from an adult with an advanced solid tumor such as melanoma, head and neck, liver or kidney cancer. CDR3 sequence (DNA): TGTGCCAGCAGCTACTTGGGGGCTAACACTGAAGCTTTCTTT. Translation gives CASSYLGANTEAFF.